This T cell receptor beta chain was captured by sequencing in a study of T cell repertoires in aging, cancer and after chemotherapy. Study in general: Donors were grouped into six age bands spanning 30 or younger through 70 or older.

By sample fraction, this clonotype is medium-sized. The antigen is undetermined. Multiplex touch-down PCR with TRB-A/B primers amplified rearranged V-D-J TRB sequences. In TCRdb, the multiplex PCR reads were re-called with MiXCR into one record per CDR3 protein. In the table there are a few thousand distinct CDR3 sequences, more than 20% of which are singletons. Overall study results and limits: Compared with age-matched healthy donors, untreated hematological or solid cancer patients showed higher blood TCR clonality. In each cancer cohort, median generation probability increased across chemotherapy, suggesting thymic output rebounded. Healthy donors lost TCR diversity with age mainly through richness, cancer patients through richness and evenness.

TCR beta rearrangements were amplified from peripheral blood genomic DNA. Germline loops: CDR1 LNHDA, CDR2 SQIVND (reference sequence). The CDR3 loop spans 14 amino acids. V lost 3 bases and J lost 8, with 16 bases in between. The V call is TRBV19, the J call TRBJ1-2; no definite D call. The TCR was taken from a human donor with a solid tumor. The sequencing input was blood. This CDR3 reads CASSIFPWTLGYTF. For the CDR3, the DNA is TGTGCCAGTAGTATTTTCCCGTGGACTCTGGGCTACACCTTC.